Below, one T cell receptor beta chain is given with its context. Its specificity is not known. Germline CDR1 reads SGHAT; CDR2 reads FQDESV (reference sequence). V lost 5 bases, J lost 3 bases, and 13 bases lay in between. This CDR3 is built from 15 residues. The data were obtained in a study of glioma-infiltrating T cells. Across the study: Samples included WHO grade II oligodendrogliomas or astrocytomas and initial-diagnosis grade IV glioblastomas. Blood libraries targeted 4.5- to 10-fold coverage of some 980,000 T cells.

Study findings and constraints: CDR3 overlap between tissue and blood was very small. Shared blood CDR3 signature motifs marked patients with low tissue-blood divergence.

The iRepertoire nested amplicon-rescue multiplex PCR amplified TCR alpha and beta CDR3s from RNA. TCRdb re-analysed the multiplex PCR reads in MiXCR, keeping a single row per CDR3 protein. The table shows 300,000 to 450,000 distinct CDR3 sequences, with 41% occurring only once. This sequence originates from a human donor with low-grade glioma or glioblastoma, undergoing nonglioma brain surgery, or in good health (not recorded which). Sequenced input: glioma tissue, nonneoplastic brain tissue, or PBMCs (not recorded which). This sequence joins TRBV11-1 and TRBJ2-2; D possibly corresponds to TRBD1 (5 bases). As DNA, the CDR3 is TGTGCCAGCAGCCCAAAGCAGGGTTACACCGGGGAGCTGTTTTTT. Encoded protein: CASSPKQGYTGELFF.